This T cell receptor (beta chain) was found in a study of CD4 T cells in relation to SARS-CoV-2 and coronaviruses (dated by TCRdb to about 2021). Turning to the overall study: The ViraFEST assay cultured PBMCs with antigen for nine to eleven days, then sequenced TCR beta CDR3s to find antigen-specific clonal expansions. Shared crossreactive spike epitopes were mapped to their HLA restriction using patient-derived lymphoblastoid cell lines. Memory CD4+ T cell crossreactivity between SARS-CoV-2 and common cold coronavirus spike proteins was assessed at the TCR clonotype level in the study. A different, Illumina-based TCR-beta assay was used to sequence expansion assays from other donors in the study. An HIV-1 Nef peptide pool or a culture without peptide was used as the negative reference condition. Samples from a few pre-COVID donors and the naive versus memory experiments were sequenced with the Adaptive Biotechnologies TCR-sequencing kit; other data were Illumina-based.

CDR1 and CDR2 (LGHDT, YNNKEL) derive from the germline V gene (reference sequence). Trimming takes 4 bases off V and 4 bases off J; junction bases not matched to a gene: 12. The CDR3 measures 17 amino acids from cysteine to phenylalanine. Only the CDR3 region is kept as DNA, spanning 51 bases read in frame from base 1. CD4+ T cells from unexposed donors were collected before the COVID-19 pandemic (2011-2018). After around ten days of culture, CD4+ T cells were isolated with the EasySep CD4+ T cell isolation kit. Unexposed donor CD4+ T cells were tested for reactivity to SARS-CoV-2 S and N and four common cold coronavirus spike pools, as cell number allowed. PBMCs were cultured at some 2 million per well in IMDM supplemented with 5% human AB serum and around 9.2 IU/ml IL-2. Half of the culture medium was replaced with fresh IL-2-containing medium on days 3 and 7. Triplicate replicate wells were generally used for each peptide culture condition. Leukapheresis product for the unexposed donors was bought commercially. Ficoll-Paque PLUS gradient centrifugation was used to isolate PBMCs from leukapheresis product or whole blood. The PBMCs went either fresh into the expansion assay or into cryopreservation at -140 degrees C. The QIAamp Micro DNA Kit was used to extract genomic DNA from the CD4+ T cells.

General findings and caveats noted by the study authors: Because no donor provided both pre-pandemic and post-infection samples, tracing the source of pre-existing responses was limited. Compared with monoreactive clones, crossreactive clones had significantly weaker SARS-CoV-2-driven expansion, a result consistent with antigenic imprinting. Small numbers of patients and of tested TCRs limited the study. Around three fifths of donors had memory CD4+ clonotypes that crossrecognized SARS-CoV-2 and at least one common cold coronavirus spike. Crossreactivity analysis was centred on spike protein, so crossreactivity against other viral proteins was not assessed.

The library was prepared using the immunoSEQ multiplex PCR assay. The authors' pipeline ran thus. Preprocessing removed nonproductive sequences and CDR3s not starting with C, not ending with F or W, or shorter than 7 amino acids. The MANAFEST web app identified antigen-specific clonotypes based on expansion compared with the reference and other culture wells. A clone was considered positive if the clone showed significant expansion compared with the reference culture in 2 of 3 replicate wells at an FDR below 0.05. A further requirement for positive clones was significant expansion compared with all other tandem wells, along with an odds ratio above 5. CDR3 homology was measured as pairwise Levenshtein distance, computed with the stringdist R package after trimming three terminal residues from each end. Here the immuneACCESS table is served through TCRdb, limited to in-frame sequences with V and J called. Missing clones are a known gap in these copies; in checked studies unresolved V genes cover under half, and the rest lacks a known reason. D and trimming come from the DNA, and the V and J calls and clone size come from that table. For this sample there are 20,000 to 25,000 clones; roughly 70% appear just once. Around 16% of the sample lies in the top ten.

This clone is a singleton in its sample. Its antigen specificity is not known. Base qualities were left out, and no much larger clone turns up one base away. In this chain, TRBV3-1 (or the pseudogene TRBV3-2) is recombined with TRBJ1-3; 8 bases in the junction line up with TRBD1. The material sequenced was CD4+ T cells from PBMCs, cultured in vitro. The receptor's source is a human donor in good health. The nucleotide sequence is given as TGTGCCAGCAGCCCGACCCCTCAGGGGGCGGGCGGAAACACCATATATTTT. It specifies CASSPTPQGAGGNTIYF.